This TCR beta chain stems from a study of human thymus T cells. Notes on the study in general: Thymic repertoires from unrelated individuals overlapped highly, related research reported.

Generated by immunoSEQ multiplex PCR, the TCRdb table keeps only in-frame clones and is missing some. The sample lists tens of thousands of clones, 90% to 95% occurring once. Thymus was obtained from resections taken during corrective heart surgery. As regards this clone: Its specificity is not known.

The TCR originated in a girl under three years old with a congenital heart defect but otherwise immunologically healthy. Sample: thymus tissue.

The CDR3 loop is CASRGDRGTEAFF. Here the CDR3 DNA reads TGTGCCAGCAGGGGAGACAGGGGGACTGAAGCTTTCTTT. The chain is built from TRBV2 and TRBJ1-1; 9 bases are shared with TRBD1. V gave up 6 bases and J gave up 5 bases; unmatched junction bases: 4. Germline assignment: CDR1 SNHLY and CDR2 FYNNEI. CDR3 length: 13 residues.